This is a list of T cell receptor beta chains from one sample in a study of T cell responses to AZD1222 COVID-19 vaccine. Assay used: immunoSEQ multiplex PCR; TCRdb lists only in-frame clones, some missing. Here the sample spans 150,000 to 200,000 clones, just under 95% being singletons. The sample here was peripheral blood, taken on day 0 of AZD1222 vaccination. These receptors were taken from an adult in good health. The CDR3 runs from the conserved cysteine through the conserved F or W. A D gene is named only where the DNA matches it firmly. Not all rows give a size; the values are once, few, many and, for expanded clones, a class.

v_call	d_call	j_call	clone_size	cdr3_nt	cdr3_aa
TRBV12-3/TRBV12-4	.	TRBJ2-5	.	TGTGCCAGCGGCAACAGGGTTGAGACCCAGTACTTC	CASGNRVETQYF
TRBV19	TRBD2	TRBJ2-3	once	TGTGCCAGTACCGATCGGATAGCGGGGGGGCCAGATACGCAGTATTTT	CASTDRIAGGPDTQYF
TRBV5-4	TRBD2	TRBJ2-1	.	TGTGCCAGCAGCTCGACCGGGACTAGCAACAATGAGCAGTTCTTC	CASSSTGTSNNEQFF
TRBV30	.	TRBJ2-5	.	TGTGCCTGGAGTAGGGGGGGGCTTTACCAAGAGACCCAGTACTTC	CAWSRGGLYQETQYF
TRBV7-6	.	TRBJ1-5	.	TGTGCCAGCAGCTTAGATACCAATCAGCCCCAGCATTTT	CASSLDTNQPQHF
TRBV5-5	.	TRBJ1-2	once	TGTGCCAGCAGCCGACAGACGTTGGATCCTGGCTACACCTTC	CASSRQTLDPGYTF
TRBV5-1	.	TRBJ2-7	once	TGCGCCAGCCGCAGGGACTACGAGCAGTACTTC	CASRRDYEQYF
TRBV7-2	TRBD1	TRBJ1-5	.	TGTGCCAGCAGCTTATACAGGGGGTTAGGTCAGCCCCAGCATTTT	CASSLYRGLGQPQHF
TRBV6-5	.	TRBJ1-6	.	TGTGCCAGCAGTTACGGGCGAGCTGATTCACCCCTCCACTTT	CASSYGRADSPLHF
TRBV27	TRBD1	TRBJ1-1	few	TGTGCCAGCAGTGTGACAGGGAGGAACACTGAAGCTTTCTTT	CASSVTGRNTEAFF
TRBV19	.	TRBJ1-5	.	TGTGCCAGTAGTATAGATCTAGCGGTGAATCAGCCCCAGCATTTT	CASSIDLAVNQPQHF
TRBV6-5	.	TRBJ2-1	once	TGTGCCAGCAGTTACTCGAATTTGAATGAGCAGTTCTTC	CASSYSNLNEQFF
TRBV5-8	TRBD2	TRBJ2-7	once	TGTGCCAGCCTACGGGGGGGGCCCAGCTCCTACGAGCAGTACTTC	CASLRGGPSSYEQYF
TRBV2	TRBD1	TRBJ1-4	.	TGTGCCAGCAGTAGACAGGGATCGAAACTGTTTTTT	CASSRQGSKLFF
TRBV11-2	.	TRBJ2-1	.	TGTGCCAGCAGCTTATGGCTAGCGACCTACAATGAGCAGTTCTTC	CASSLWLATYNEQFF
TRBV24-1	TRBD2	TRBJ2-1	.	TGTGCCACCAGTGATAACAAGCGGGGGTACAATGAGCAGTTCTTC	CATSDNKRGYNEQFF
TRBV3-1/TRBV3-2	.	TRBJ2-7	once	TGTGCCAGCAGCCGTGCGGCACGCTCCTACGAGCAGTACTTC	CASSRAARSYEQYF
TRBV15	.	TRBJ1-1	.	TGTGCCACCAGCAATTCCGGGACAGAAGCTTTCTTT	CATSNSGTEAFF
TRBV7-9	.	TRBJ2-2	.	TGTGCCAGCAGCCCTGTGGGAAGGATTAAGTGGGAGCTGTTTTTT	CASSPVGRIKWELFF
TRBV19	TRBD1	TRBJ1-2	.	TGTGCCAGTAACGATCGGACAGGGGACTATGGCTACACCTTC	CASNDRTGDYGYTF
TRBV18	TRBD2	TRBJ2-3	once	TGTGCCAGCTCACTGACCAGACTAGCGGGCACAGATACGCAGTATTTT	CASSLTRLAGTDTQYF
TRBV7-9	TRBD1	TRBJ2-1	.	TGTGCCAGCAGCCTAGAGGGAGGACAGGGGATTCGTGAGCAGTTCTTC	CASSLEGGQGIREQFF
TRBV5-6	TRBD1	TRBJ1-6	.	TGTGCCAGCAGCTTGGGGCCGCGGGACAGGGAGGTCCACTTT	CASSLGPRDREVHF
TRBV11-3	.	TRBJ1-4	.	TGTGCCAGCAGCCCAGGGGTTGAAAAACTGTTTTTT	CASSPGVEKLFF
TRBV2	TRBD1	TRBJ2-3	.	TGTGCCAGCAGCCAGCGGACAGGTCTGGGCACAGATACGCAGTATTTT	CASSQRTGLGTDTQYF
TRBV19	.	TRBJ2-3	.	TGTGCCAGTAGCCAGGGGTTCGCAGATACGCAGTATTTT	CASSQGFADTQYF
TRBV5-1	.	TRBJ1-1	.	TGCGCCAGCAGCTTGGAGGGGGGGTCTGAAGCTTTCTTT	CASSLEGGSEAFF
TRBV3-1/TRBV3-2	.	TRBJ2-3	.	TGTGCCAGCAGTACTAGCACAGATACGCAGTATTTT	CASSTSTDTQYF
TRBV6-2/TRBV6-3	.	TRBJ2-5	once	TGTGCCAGCAGTTCGACGGGGGAAGGGGAGACCCAGTACTTC	CASSSTGEGETQYF
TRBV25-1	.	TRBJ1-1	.	TGTGCCAGCAGTGAATATGATTGGGAAGTGAACACTGAAGCTTTCTTT	CASSEYDWEVNTEAFF
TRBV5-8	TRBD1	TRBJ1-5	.	TGTGCCAGCAGCTTCGTGCCGTGGAAGGAACAGGGGGGAGGTCAGCCCCAGCATTTT	CASSFVPWKEQGGGQPQHF
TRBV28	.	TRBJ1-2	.	TGTGCCAGCAGTTTCAGGGGACTCTATGGCTACACCTTC	CASSFRGLYGYTF
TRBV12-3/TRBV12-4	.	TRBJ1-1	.	TGTGCCAGCAGCCTCTTACTCCGGGGAGAAGCTTTCTTT	CASSLLLRGEAFF
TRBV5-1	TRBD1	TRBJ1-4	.	TGCGCCAGCAGGCCGGGGACAGGGAAGCGTGAAAAACTGTTTTTT	CASRPGTGKREKLFF
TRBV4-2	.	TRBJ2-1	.	TGTGCCAGCAGCCAAGGGGCAGCGCGCTCCAATGAGCAGTTCTTC	CASSQGAARSNEQFF
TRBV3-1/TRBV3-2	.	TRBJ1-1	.	TGTGCCAGCAGTATTCGTCCCTCTGAAGCTTTCTTT	CASSIRPSEAFF
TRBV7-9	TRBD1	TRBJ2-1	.	TGTGCCAGCAGCTTAGGGGACAGGAAATCGGGACACAATGAGCAGTTCTTC	CASSLGDRKSGHNEQFF
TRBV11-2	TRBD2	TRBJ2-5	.	TGTGCCAGCAGCTTATTTTTAGCGGGGGGCGGGGAGACCCAGTACTTC	CASSLFLAGGGETQYF
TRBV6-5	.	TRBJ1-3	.	TGTGCCAGCAGTAACGGACTGTACTCTGGAAACACCATATATTTT	CASSNGLYSGNTIYF
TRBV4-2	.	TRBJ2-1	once	TGTGCCAGCAGCCAAGGGTCCAGGGCAACCTACAATGAGCAGTTCTTC	CASSQGSRATYNEQFF
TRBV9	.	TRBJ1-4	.	TGTGCCAGCAGCGTAGAACCTCAGAAGGCTAATGAAAAACTGTTTTTT	CASSVEPQKANEKLFF
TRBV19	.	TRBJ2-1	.	TGTGCCAGTAGTTACATTCCTAGCTCCTACAATGAGCAGTTCTTC	CASSYIPSSYNEQFF
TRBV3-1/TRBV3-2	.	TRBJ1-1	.	TGTGCCAGCAGCCAAGGAGCCGCAGGAGGCACTGAAGCTTTCTTT	CASSQGAAGGTEAFF
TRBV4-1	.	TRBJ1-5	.	TGCGCCAGCAGCCACCCCGGGACATCCACCGGGCCCCAGCATTTT	CASSHPGTSTGPQHF
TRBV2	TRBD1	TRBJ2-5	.	TGTGCCAGCACTGGACAGGGGGCGCGAGAGACCCAGTACTTC	CASTGQGARETQYF
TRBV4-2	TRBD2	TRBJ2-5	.	TGTGCCAGCAGCCAAGGCTTGCTAGCGGGCGTACAAGAGACCCAGTACTTC	CASSQGLLAGVQETQYF
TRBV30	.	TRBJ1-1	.	TGTGCCTGGAGCCCGGGTCTGGAGAACACTGAAGCTTTCTTT	CAWSPGLENTEAFF
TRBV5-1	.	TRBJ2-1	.	TGCGCCAGCAGCTTGGCAGGGTCCAATGAGCAGTTCTTC	CASSLAGSNEQFF
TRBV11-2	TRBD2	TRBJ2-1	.	TGTGCCAGCAGCTTAGAGGCCCTAGCGGGCCTCTACAATGAGCAGTTCTTC	CASSLEALAGLYNEQFF
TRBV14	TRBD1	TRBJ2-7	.	TGTGCCAGCAGCCCTCCGGGACAGGGGGGCTACGAGCAGTACTTC	CASSPPGQGGYEQYF
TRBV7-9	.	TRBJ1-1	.	TGTGCCAGCAGCCTAGAGGCTGGGCGGGTGGCTTTCTTT	CASSLEAGRVAFF
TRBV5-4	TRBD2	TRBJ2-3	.	TGTGCCAGCAGCTTGGCCCGGGGAGCGGGACCCACAGATACGCAGTATTTT	CASSLARGAGPTDTQYF
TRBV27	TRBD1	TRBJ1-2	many	TGTGCCAGCAGTTCCATGACAGGGACCTATGGCTACACCTTC	CASSSMTGTYGYTF
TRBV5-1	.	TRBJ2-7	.	TGCGCCAGCAGCCGAGAGGGGAACTACGAGCAGTACTTC	CASSREGNYEQYF
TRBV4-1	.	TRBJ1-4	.	TGCGCCAGCAGCCACCAAGACGACGAGGGTGAAAAACTGTTTTTT	CASSHQDDEGEKLFF